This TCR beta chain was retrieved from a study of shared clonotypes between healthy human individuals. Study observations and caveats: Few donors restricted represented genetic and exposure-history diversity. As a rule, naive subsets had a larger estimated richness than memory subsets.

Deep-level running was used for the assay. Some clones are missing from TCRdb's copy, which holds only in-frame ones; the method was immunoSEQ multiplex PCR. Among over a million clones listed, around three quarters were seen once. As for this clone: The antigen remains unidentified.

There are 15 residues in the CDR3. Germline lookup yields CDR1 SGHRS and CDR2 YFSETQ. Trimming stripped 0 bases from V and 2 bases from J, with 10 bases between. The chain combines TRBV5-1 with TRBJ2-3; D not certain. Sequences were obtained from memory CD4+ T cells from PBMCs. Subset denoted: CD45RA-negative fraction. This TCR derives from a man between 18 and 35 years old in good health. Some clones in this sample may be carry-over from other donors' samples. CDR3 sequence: CASSLDPTSTDTQYF. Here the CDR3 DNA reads TGCGCCAGCAGCTTGGATCCAACTTCCACAGATACGCAGTATTTT.